The 28 T cell receptor beta chains presented below share a single source sample, sequenced in a study of PD-1 blockade in classical Hodgkin lymphoma. Method: immunoSEQ multiplex PCR; TCRdb's copy keeps in-frame clones and lacks some. This table holds some 24,000 clones, 80% found once. Exposure to brentuximab vedotin varied, and each patient had relapsed following autologous stem cell transplantation. The sample was peripheral blood mononuclear cells (PBMCs), taken at baseline. Receptors originate from a human donor with classical Hodgkin lymphoma.

This rearrangement joins TRBV6-5 to TRBJ2-3; unclear D gene. V dropped 4 bases and J dropped 0 bases, with 8 bases sitting between them. Germline V gene data show CDR1 as MNHEY and CDR2 as SVGAGI. CDR3 length: 14 residues. As DNA, the CDR3 is TGTGCCAGCAGTTTAGCAAAGAGCACAGATACGCAGTATTTT. Its protein product is CASSLAKSTDTQYF.

This clone was picked up one time. The chain links TRBV5-1 to TRBJ2-5, with TRBD2 as a possible D gene (6 bases). TRBJ2-7 matches the DNA end more closely, so the J call is doubtful. The CDR3 totals 15 residues. The V gene's germline CDR1 is SGHRS and CDR2 YFSETQ. DNA of the CDR3: TGCGCCAGCAAACCGGGAGCTATAAACTCCTACGAGCAGTACTTC. This codes for CASKPGAINSYEQYF.

The V call is TRBV19, the J call TRBJ2-1; 8 bases align to TRBD1. V gave up 5 bases and J gave up 1 base; unmatched junction bases: 4. The germline CDR1 and CDR2 sequences are LNHDA and SQIVND (reference sequence). CDR3 length: 15 amino acids. CDR3 sequence: CASSPTGVSYNEQFF. DNA for the CDR3: TGTGCCAGTAGTCCGACAGGGGTTTCCTACAATGAGCAGTTCTTC. The full variable domain, rest sourced from reference TRBV19 and TRBJ2-1, is DGGITQSPKYLFRKEGQNVTLSCEQNLNHDAMYWYRQDPGQGLRLIYYSQIVNDFQKGDIAEGYSVSREKKESFPLTVTSAQKNPTAFYLCASSPTGVSYNEQFFGPGTRLTVL.

The chain couples TRBV4-3 to TRBJ1-3; the D gene is possibly TRBD1 (5 bases). V was pared by 1 base and J by 4 bases, with 14 bases between. The CDR3 has 16 amino acids. The germline CDR1 and CDR2 sequences are LGHNA and YSLEER. CDR3 nucleotide sequence: TGCGCCAGCAGCCAAGGTGACAGCTCCCCGGGAAACACCATATATTTT. Translating it yields CASSQGDSSPGNTIYF.

This chain joins TRBV5-1 and TRBJ1-1; weak D call: TRBD1 (5 bases). The CDR3 spans 14 residues. Trimming stripped 4 bases from V and 1 base from J, with 11 bases between. CDR1 and CDR2 (germline): SGHRS, YFSETQ. CDR3 amino acids: CASSRPTANTEAFF. In DNA, the CDR3 is TGCGCCAGCAGCAGACCGACAGCGAACACTGAAGCTTTCTTT.

This clone came up a few times. The chain employs TRBV6-1 and TRBJ1-6, with unresolved D. V lost 2 bases and J lost 8, with 13 bases in between. CDR1 is MNHNS and CDR2 is SASEGT in the germline V gene. The length of the CDR3 is 15 residues. The CDR3 spells CASSENRYRHSPLHF. CDR3 nucleotide sequence: TGTGCCAGCAGTGAAAATAGGTACCGCCATTCACCCCTCCACTTT.

The chain couples TRBV5-1 to TRBJ2-3, with 8 bases identical to TRBD1. V was pared by 4 bases and J by 3 bases, with 10 bases of the junction left unmatched. CDR3 length: 16 amino acids. Germline V lookup: CDR1 SGHRS, CDR2 YFSETQ. CDR3 protein: CASSPGQGMRTDTQYF. CDR3 nucleotides: TGCGCCAGCAGCCCCGGACAGGGAATGAGGACAGATACGCAGTATTTT.

The CDR3 sequence is CASSDIRDSFF. CDR3 DNA sequence: TGTGCCAGCAGTGATATCCGTGACAGTTTCTTT. The V gene is TRBV25-1, the J gene TRBJ1-1; weak D call: TRBD1 (5 bases). This CDR3 has 11 amino acids. V was trimmed by 3 bases and J by 13 bases, leaving 12 bases between them. From germline, CDR1 is MGHDK and CDR2 SYGVNS.

The rearrangement uses TRBV4-3 and TRBJ1-5; D gene unclear. V was pared by 0 bases and J by 6 bases, with 18 bases between. Germline CDR1 is LGHNA and CDR2 is YSLEER. This CDR3 has 17 residues. CDR3 sequence: CASSQDLETSPPQPQHF. CDR3 coding DNA: TGCGCCAGCAGCCAAGACCTCGAAACCTCTCCCCCTCAGCCCCAGCATTTT.

This chain links TRBV7-9 with TRBJ2-1; perhaps TRBD1 as D (6 bases). Germline V CDR1 and CDR2: SEHNR, FQNEAQ (reference sequence). The CDR3 has 15 residues. V was cut by 5 bases and J by 9 bases, with 20 bases left in between. As DNA, the CDR3 is TGTGCCAGCAGCCCCCGAGGCAGGGGAGAGGGTGAGCAGTTCTTC. Translation gives CASSPRGRGEGEQFF.

The chain recombines TRBV4-1 with TRBJ2-3; possible D gene TRBD2, 5 bases. The V gene's germline CDR1 is MGHRA and CDR2 YSYEKL. V was shortened by 2 bases and J by 6 bases, with 12 bases between the two germline ends. There are 14 residues in the CDR3. CDR3 loop: CASSQNPSSDTQYF. CDR3 DNA sequence: TGCGCCAGCAGCCAAAACCCTAGCAGCGATACGCAGTATTTT.

The chain joins TRBV5-6 to TRBJ2-7, with 8 bases identical to TRBD1. The CDR3 covers 14 residues. V dropped 1 base and J dropped 6; count of bases not matched to a gene: 6. Germline V gives CDR1 SGHDT, CDR2 YYEEEE. CDR3 region: CASSLNGQGSEQYF. For the CDR3, the DNA is TGTGCCAGCAGCTTGAACGGACAGGGCAGCGAGCAGTACTTC.

V is TRBV7-6 and J is TRBJ2-5, with D perhaps TRBD2 (5 bases). The ends were cut back, 0 bases at V and 2 bases at J, with 10 bases in the middle. Germline lookup yields CDR1 SGHVS and CDR2 FNYEAQ. The CDR3 spans 15 residues. The CDR3 region is CASSLAQRVQETQYF. Written as DNA, the CDR3 is TGTGCCAGCAGCTTAGCTCAGAGGGTGCAAGAGACCCAGTACTTC.

The CDR3 loop is CASSLQGTGSLADTQYF. In DNA form, the CDR3 reads TGTGCCAGCAGCTTACAGGGTACAGGGTCTTTGGCAGATACGCAGTATTTT. V usage is TRBV7-3 and J usage is TRBJ2-3; possibly TRBD1 for D (6 bases). Germline CDR1 reads SGHTA; CDR2 reads FQGTGA. Trimming shortened V by 2 bases and J by 4 bases, and 19 bases separated the two germline ends. The CDR3 contains 17 residues.

V and J are TRBV6-6 and TRBJ1-5, with no clear D. With 2 bases removed from V and 1 base from J, the gap between germline ends came to 12 bases. There are 16 residues in the CDR3. Per germline, CDR1 MNHNY and CDR2 SVGAGI (reference sequence). CDR3 in amino acids: CASSYDKGRSNQPQHF. CDR3 in DNA: TGTGCCAGCAGTTACGACAAGGGAAGGAGCAATCAGCCCCAGCATTTT.

The chain joins TRBV4-2 to TRBJ2-3; 9 bases are shared with TRBD2. Germline loops: CDR1 LGHNA, CDR2 YNFKEQ. The CDR3 is made up of 18 amino acids. V was pared by 0 bases and J by 2 bases, with 9 bases of the junction left unmatched. The CDR3 spells CASSQDLSGGGATDTQYF. In DNA form, the CDR3 reads TGTGCCAGCAGCCAAGATCTTTCGGGCGGGGGGGCCACAGATACGCAGTATTTT.

The CDR3 DNA reads TGTGCCAGCAGCCCAGCCGGTGGGAGGGATGGCTACACCTTC. The encoded protein is CASSPAGGRDGYTF. The rearrangement joins TRBV5-4 to TRBJ1-2; D unresolved. The CDR3 spans 14 residues. The V and J ends lost 4 bases and 6 bases respectively, with 16 bases between them. Germline V CDR1 and CDR2: SGHNT, YYREEE (reference sequence).

The chain combines TRBV28 with TRBJ2-7; a weak D match, TRBD1 (6 bases). Deletions cut 3 bases from V and 2 bases from J, with 14 bases between. This CDR3 is 15 amino acids long. The germline CDR1 and CDR2 sequences are MDHEN and SYDVKM. CDR3 sequence (DNA): TGTGCCAGCAGTTTCGTACAGGGAGTTACCTACGAGCAGTACTTC. This sequence encodes CASSFVQGVTYEQYF.

CDR3 sequence: CASSPGQGAYEQYF. The DNA for the CDR3 is TGCGCCAGCAGCCCAGGACAGGGGGCATACGAGCAGTACTTC. The rearrangement uses TRBV5-1 and TRBJ2-7; 11 positions match TRBD1. The ends lost 4 bases at V and 4 bases at J; junction bases unmatched: 4. The V gene's germline CDR1 is SGHRS and CDR2 YFSETQ. The CDR3 is made up of 14 amino acids.

The chain carries TRBV7-2 and TRBJ2-7; 9 positions agree with TRBD1. Looked up from germline, CDR1 is SGHTA and CDR2 is FQGNSA. There are 14 residues in the CDR3. V dropped 5 bases and J dropped 2; count of bases not matched to a gene: 4. This chain's CDR3 is CASSVNRGPYEQYF. The CDR3 DNA reads TGTGCCAGCAGCGTGAACAGGGGGCCCTACGAGCAGTACTTC. The whole variable domain, remainder taken from reference TRBV7-2 and TRBJ2-7, is GAGVSQSPSNKVTEKGKDVELRCDPISGHTALYWYRQSLGQGLEFLIYFQGNSAPDKSGLPSDRFSAERTGGSVSTLTIQRTQQEDSAVYLCASSVNRGPYEQYFGPGTRLTVT.

The chain uses TRBV7-2 and TRBJ2-6; D is ambiguous. The V end lost 3 bases, the J end lost 0 bases, and 6 bases lay between the germline ends. Germline CDR1 reads SGHTA; CDR2 reads FQGNSA. The CDR3 is 15 residues long. The CDR3 loop is CASSFSSSGANVLTF. As DNA, the CDR3 is TGTGCCAGCAGCTTTTCAAGCTCTGGGGCCAACGTCCTGACTTTC.

This clone was observed a handful of times. V usage is TRBV9 and J usage is TRBJ2-3; 10 bases line up with TRBD1. This CDR3 contains 16 residues. The ends lost 4 bases at V and 7 bases at J; junction bases unmatched: 12. Germline CDR1 reads SGDLS; CDR2 reads YYNGEE. CDR3 residues: CASSSSGQGFVNTQYF. CDR3 DNA: TGTGCCAGCAGCTCCTCGGGACAGGGGTTCGTAAATACGCAGTATTTT.

This clone was recorded a few times. This chain uses TRBV5-1 with TRBJ1-6; D ambiguous. This CDR3 contains 14 residues. V lost 0 bases, J lost 7 bases, and 8 bases lay in between. Germline V lookup: CDR1 SGHRS, CDR2 YFSETQ. CDR3 loop: CASSLAEANSPLHF. Written as DNA, the CDR3 is TGCGCCAGCAGCTTGGCTGAGGCAAATTCACCCCTCCACTTT.

Here the CDR3 reads CASSLSLSEPQHF. The CDR3 bases are TGTGCCAGCAGCTTAAGTCTGTCTGAGCCCCAGCATTTT. This sequence joins TRBV7-9 and TRBJ1-5; D remains ambiguous. Trimming removed 2 bases at V and 8 bases at J, with 10 bases between. Germline loops: CDR1 SEHNR, CDR2 FQNEAQ (reference sequence). This CDR3 has 13 amino acids.

V and J are TRBV10-1 and TRBJ2-2; 11 bases line up with TRBD1. V was pared by 2 bases and J by 1 base, with 12 bases of the junction left unmatched. The germline V gene encodes CDR1 WNHNN and CDR2 SYGVQD (reference sequence). The CDR3 covers 20 residues. CDR3 loop: CASSETPGQGARGNTGELFF. The CDR3 coding sequence is TGCGCCAGCAGTGAGACCCCCGGACAGGGGGCGCGAGGGAACACCGGGGAGCTGTTTTTT.

The rearrangement uses TRBV10-3 and TRBJ2-3, with D tentatively TRBD1 (5 bases). Germline V gives CDR1 ENHRY, CDR2 SYGVKD. The germline V and J ends were trimmed by 0 bases and 7 bases, with 8 bases remaining between them. CDR3 length: 13 amino acids. The CDR3: CAISESSGHTQYF. CDR3 DNA: TGTGCCATCAGTGAGTCGTCAGGGCATACGCAGTATTTT.

This clone was counted a few times. The chain is built from TRBV4-2 and TRBJ2-7, with D maybe TRBD1 (6 bases). The CDR3 contains 17 residues. Germline V CDR1 and CDR2: LGHNA, YNFKEQ. V was shortened by 3 bases and J by 7 bases, with 25 bases between the two germline ends. CDR3 sequence: CASSHIPRTDYYVEQYF. The CDR3 region has the DNA TGTGCCAGCAGCCATATCCCCAGGACAGACTACTACGTGGAGCAGTACTTC.

This clone appeared a few times. The chain links TRBV11-2 to TRBJ2-1; D not resolved. Per germline, CDR1 SGHAT and CDR2 FQNNGV. Trimming left V 5 bases short and J 4 bases short, with 15 bases between. CDR3 length: 15 amino acids. The CDR3 DNA follows: TGTGCCAGCAGCCCCACGAAAGTGCGGTACAATGAGCAGTTCTTC. It codes for CASSPTKVRYNEQFF.